A selection of T cell receptor beta chains follows, all from one sample in a study of cytomegalovirus exposure and HLA in healthy donors. Sequencing was performed with immunoSEQ multiplex PCR; in TCRdb, only in-frame clones are kept and a portion is missing. Altogether under 150,000 clones are present, over 65% being singletons, with the ten largest covering approximately 3.6%. Material for sequencing was PBMCs. These receptor sequences come from a man aged 25-45 years in good health and CMV-seronegative. The CDR3 runs from the conserved cysteine through the conserved F or W. A D gene is named only where the DNA matches it firmly. Only some rows state a clone size, as once, few, many or a class for expanded clones.

TRBJ2-3	TRBV6-6	NA	NA	CASSLRDTQYF	TGTGCCAGCAGTTTGAGAGATACGCAGTATTTT
TRBJ2-7	TRBV27	TRBD1	NA	CASSKGTALYEQYF	TGTGCCAGCAGTAAGGGGACAGCACTCTACGAGCAGTACTTC
TRBJ1-1	TRBV7-2	TRBD1	NA	CASSSFRGVSTEAFF	TGTGCCAGCAGCTCCTTCAGGGGGGTGAGCACTGAAGCTTTCTTT
TRBJ1-2	TRBV2	TRBD1	NA	CASSGDRGGYGYTF	TGTGCCAGCAGTGGGGACAGGGGCGGGTATGGCTACACCTTC
TRBJ1-5	TRBV15	NA	NA	CATSRESGAQPQHF	TGTGCCACCAGCAGAGAGAGCGGGGCTCAGCCCCAGCATTTT
TRBJ2-7	TRBV5-1	TRBD1	NA	CASRGQGASYEQYF	TGCGCCAGCAGAGGACAGGGGGCCTCCTACGAGCAGTACTTC
TRBJ1-2	TRBV2	TRBD1	few	CAGQTGGEGYTF	TGTGCCGGGCAGACAGGGGGCGAAGGCTACACCTTC
TRBJ2-1	TRBV28	TRBD2	once	CASSRLAGVNEQFF	TGTGCCAGCAGTCGACTAGCGGGAGTTAATGAGCAGTTCTTC
TRBJ2-7	TRBV5-1	TRBD2	NA	CASSSRPWGARLAPTYEQYF	TGCGCCAGCAGCTCGAGGCCGTGGGGGGCTAGACTAGCGCCCACCTACGAGCAGTACTTT
TRBJ2-7	TRBV7-6	TRBD2	NA	CASSLAVGAVGGDEQYF	TGTGCCAGCAGCTTAGCGGTAGGGGCGGTTGGGGGGGACGAGCAGTACTTC
TRBJ2-7	TRBV10-3	TRBD1	NA	CAIRQSGQGPYEQYF	TGTGCCATCAGACAATCGGGACAGGGCCCCTACGAGCAGTACTTC
TRBJ1-1	TRBV7-2	NA	NA	CASSLASAGRNTEAFF	TGTGCCAGCAGCTTAGCGTCGGCAGGGCGGAACACTGAAGCTTTCTTT
TRBJ2-5	TRBV6-1	TRBD2	NA	CASSAGTSGGQETQYF	TGTGCCAGCAGTGCGGGTACTAGCGGAGGGCAAGAGACCCAGTACTTC
TRBJ1-1	TRBV28	TRBD1	NA	CASKTGGEGNTEAFF	TGTGCCAGCAAAACAGGGGGCGAAGGAAACACTGAAGCTTTCTTT
TRBJ2-5	TRBV9	TRBD2	NA	CASSSGLAGLKETQYF	TGTGCCAGCAGCTCGGGACTAGCGGGATTGAAGGAGACCCAGTACTTC
TRBJ2-5	TRBV11-1	TRBD1	NA	CASSIGTGQETQYF	TGTGCCAGCAGCATCGGGACAGGTCAAGAGACCCAGTACTTC
TRBJ2-5	TRBV5-6	NA	few	CASSLVQGETQYF	TGTGCCAGCAGCTTGGTACAGGGTGAGACCCAGTACTTC
TRBJ1-4	TRBV27	TRBD1	NA	CASKSGTGGGRAEKLFF	TGTGCCAGCAAGAGCGGGACAGGGGGCGGAAGGGCAGAAAAACTGTTTTTT
TRBJ1-5	TRBV10-2	NA	few	CASSGGRSSQPQHF	TGCGCCAGCAGTGGAGGGAGGAGTTCCCAGCCCCAGCATTTT
TRBJ2-3	TRBV28	TRBD2	NA	CASSSKYLNPSGKGSGHSTDTQYF	TGTGCCAGCAGTTCCAAATACTTGAACCCTAGCGGGAAGGGGTCGGGGCATAGCACAGATACGCAGTATTTT
TRBJ2-5	TRBV28	TRBD1	NA	CASSLHRTGGLQETQYF	TGTGCCAGCAGTCTACACCGGACAGGGGGACTCCAAGAGACCCAGTACTTC
TRBJ2-3	TRBV19	TRBD2	NA	CASTLAGGTDTQYF	TGTGCCAGTACGCTAGCGGGAGGCACAGATACGCAGTATTTT